The clone carrying this TCR beta chain was found many times. This record comes from a study of T cells in Graves' hyperthyroidism and ophthalmopathy. The trim removed 4 bases at V and 0 bases at J, leaving 2 bases unmatched. Germline-derived CDR1 and CDR2 are SGHTA and FQGNSA. The CDR3 is 14 amino acids. Graves' hyperthyroidism without ophthalmopathy progression within 18 months was termed stable. Hyperthyroidism, newly diagnosed and lasting under 2 months, affected patients aged 18 to 65. Reasons for excluding patients were uncontrolled infection, other autoimmune disease, pregnancy or lactation. Thyroid ultrasound and orbital computed tomography, with clinical symptoms and serum thyroxine and TRAb, informed diagnoses. The source material, RNA transcripts, was used to amplify TCR beta CDR3 regions. When the TCR CDR3 underwent first-round RT-PCR, the HTBI primer set was used. From the multiplex PCR reads, TCRdb called clonotypes with MiXCR, one entry per CDR3 protein. In the table there are 600,000 to 650,000 distinct CDR3 sequences, 15% to 20% of which are singletons.

Input material: blood. This chain joins TRBV7-2 and TRBJ2-5; 7 bases align to TRBD1. The clonotype comes from a woman aged 30 to 39 with Graves' hyperthyroidism. CDR3 DNA: TGTGCCAGCAGCTATGGGACAGACCAAGAGACCCAGTACTTC. Translation gives CASSYGTDQETQYF. Full variable domain (missing parts from reference TRBV7-2 and TRBJ2-5): GAGVSQSPSNKVTEKGKDVELRCDPISGHTALYWYRQSLGQGLEFLIYFQGNSAPDKSGLPSDRFSAERTGGSVSTLTIQRTQQEDSAVYLCASSYGTDQETQYFGPGTRLLVL.